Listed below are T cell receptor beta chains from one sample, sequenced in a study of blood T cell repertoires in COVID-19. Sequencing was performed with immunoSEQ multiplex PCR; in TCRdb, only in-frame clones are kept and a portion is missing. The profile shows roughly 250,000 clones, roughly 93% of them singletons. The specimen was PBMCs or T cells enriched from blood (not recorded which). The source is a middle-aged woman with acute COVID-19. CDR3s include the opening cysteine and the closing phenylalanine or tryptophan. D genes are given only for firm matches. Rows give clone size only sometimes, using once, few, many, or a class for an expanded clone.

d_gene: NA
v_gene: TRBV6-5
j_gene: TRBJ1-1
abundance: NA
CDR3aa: CASSYGTLTEAFF
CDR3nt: TGTGCCAGCAGTTACGGGACTCTCACTGAAGCTTTCTTT

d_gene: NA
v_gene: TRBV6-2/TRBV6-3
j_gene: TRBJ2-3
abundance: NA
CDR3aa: CASSYLADTQYF
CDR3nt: TGTGCCAGCAGTTATCTCGCAGATACGCAGTATTTT

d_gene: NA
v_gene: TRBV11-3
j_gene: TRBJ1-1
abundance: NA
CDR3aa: CASSLRGGAEAFF
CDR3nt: TGTGCCAGCAGCTTAAGGGGAGGCGCTGAAGCTTTCTTT

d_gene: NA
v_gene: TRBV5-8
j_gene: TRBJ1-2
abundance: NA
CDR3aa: CASKTTGSVYGYTF
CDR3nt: TGTGCCAGCAAAACTACAGGGTCTGTCTATGGCTACACCTTC

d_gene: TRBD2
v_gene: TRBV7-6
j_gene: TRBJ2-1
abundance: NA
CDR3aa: CASSSIRGGRSSYNEQFF
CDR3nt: TGTGCCAGCAGCTCAATCCGGGGGGGTCGAAGCTCCTACAATGAGCAGTTCTTC

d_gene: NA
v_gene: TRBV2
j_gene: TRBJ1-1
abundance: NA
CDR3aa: CASTKEGYMNTEAFF
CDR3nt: TGTGCCAGCACTAAAGAGGGATACATGAACACTGAAGCTTTCTTT

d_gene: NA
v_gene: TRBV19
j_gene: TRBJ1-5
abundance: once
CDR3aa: CASSTPRYGRGQPQHF
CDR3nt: TGTGCCAGTAGTACCCCCCGATATGGTAGGGGTCAGCCCCAGCATTTT

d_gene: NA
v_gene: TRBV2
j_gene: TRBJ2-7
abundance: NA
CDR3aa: CASSEGTEYEQYF
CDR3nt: TGTGCCAGCAGTGAGGGCACAGAATACGAGCAGTACTTC

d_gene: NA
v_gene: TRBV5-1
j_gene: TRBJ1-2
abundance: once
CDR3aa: CASSLAGGDYGYTF
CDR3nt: TGCGCCAGCAGCTTAGCGGGTGGTGACTATGGCTACACCTTC

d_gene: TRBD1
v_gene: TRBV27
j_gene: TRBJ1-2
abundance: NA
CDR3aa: CASSRSRTGANANYGYTF
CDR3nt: TGTGCCAGCAGTCGATCCCGAACAGGGGCCAATGCTAACTATGGCTACACCTTC

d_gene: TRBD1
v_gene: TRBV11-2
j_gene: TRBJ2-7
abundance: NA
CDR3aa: CASSLGSYRGRWGSYEQYF
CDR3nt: TGTGCCAGCAGCTTAGGGTCTTACAGGGGGCGGTGGGGCTCCTACGAGCAGTACTTC

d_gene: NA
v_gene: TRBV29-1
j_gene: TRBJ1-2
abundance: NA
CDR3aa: CSTLGLRGGYTF
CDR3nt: TGCAGCACTCTGGGACTGAGGGGCGGCTACACCTTC

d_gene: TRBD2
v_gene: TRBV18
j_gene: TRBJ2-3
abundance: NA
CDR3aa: CASSPGLETDTQYF
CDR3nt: TGTGCCAGCTCACCGGGACTAGAAACAGATACGCAGTATTTT

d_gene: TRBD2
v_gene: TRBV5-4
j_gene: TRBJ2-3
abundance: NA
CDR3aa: CASRISRGGTDTQYF
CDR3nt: TGTGCCAGCCGCATTTCACGGGGGGGCACAGATACGCAGTATTTT

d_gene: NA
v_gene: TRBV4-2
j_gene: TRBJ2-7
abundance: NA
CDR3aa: CASSPLRDNGGYEQYF
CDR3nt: TGTGCCAGCAGCCCCCTCCGAGACAACGGAGGCTACGAGCAGTACTTC

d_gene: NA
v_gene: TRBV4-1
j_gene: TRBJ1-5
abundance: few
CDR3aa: CASSLREGGNQPQHF
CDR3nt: TGCGCCAGCAGCCTTCGGGAGGGGGGCAATCAGCCCCAGCATTTT

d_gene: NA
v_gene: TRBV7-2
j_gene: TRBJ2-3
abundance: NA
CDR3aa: CASSLSGPSTDTQYF
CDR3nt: TGTGCCAGCAGCCTCAGCGGACCTAGCACAGATACGCAGTATTTT

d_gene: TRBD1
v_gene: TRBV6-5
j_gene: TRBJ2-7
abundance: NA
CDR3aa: CASSYRDRGGYEQYF
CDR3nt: TGTGCCAGCAGTTACCGGGACAGGGGAGGATACGAGCAGTACTTC

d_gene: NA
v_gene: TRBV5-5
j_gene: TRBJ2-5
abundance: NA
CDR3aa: CASTLGAGKETQYF
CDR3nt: TGTGCCAGCACCCTTGGGGCAGGGAAAGAGACCCAGTACTTC

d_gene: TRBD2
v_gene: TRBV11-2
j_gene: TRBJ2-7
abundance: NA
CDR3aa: CASSLAGLAGVEQYF
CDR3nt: TGTGCCAGCAGCTTAGCGGGACTAGCGGGAGTCGAGCAGTACTTC

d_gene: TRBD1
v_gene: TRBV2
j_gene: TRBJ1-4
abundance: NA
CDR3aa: CASSEFGQGGKKLFF
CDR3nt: TGTGCCAGCAGTGAATTCGGACAGGGAGGAAAAAAACTGTTTTTT

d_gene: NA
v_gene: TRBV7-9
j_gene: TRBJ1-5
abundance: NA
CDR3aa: CASSLQGHQPQHF
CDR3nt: TGTGCCAGCAGCTTACAGGGCCATCAGCCCCAGCATTTT

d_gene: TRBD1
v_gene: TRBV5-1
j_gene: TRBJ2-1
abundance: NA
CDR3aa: CASSLGGQGFNEQFF
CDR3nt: TGCGCCAGCAGCTTGGGAGGACAGGGTTTCAATGAGCAGTTCTTC

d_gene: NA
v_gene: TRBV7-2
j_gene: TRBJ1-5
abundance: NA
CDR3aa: CASSLHSRRLYSNQPQHF
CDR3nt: TGTGCCAGCAGCTTGCACTCCCGGCGGCTTTATAGCAATCAGCCCCAGCATTTT

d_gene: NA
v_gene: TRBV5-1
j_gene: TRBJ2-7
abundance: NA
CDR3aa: CASSHSQGFYEQYF
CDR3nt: TGCGCCAGCAGCCATTCTCAGGGTTTCTACGAGCAGTACTTC

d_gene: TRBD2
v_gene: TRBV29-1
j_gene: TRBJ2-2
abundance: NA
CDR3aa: CSVLGERGGNTGELFF
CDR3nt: TGCAGCGTCCTAGGGGAGCGGGGGGGAAACACCGGGGAGCTGTTTTTT

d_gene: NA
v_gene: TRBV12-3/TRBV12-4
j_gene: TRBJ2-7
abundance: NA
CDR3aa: CASRLRGFYEQYF
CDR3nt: TGTGCCAGCAGGCTCCGGGGTTTCTACGAGCAGTACTTC

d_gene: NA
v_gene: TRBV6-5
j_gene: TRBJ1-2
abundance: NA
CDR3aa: CASSYSNRGYYGYTF
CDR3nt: TGTGCCAGCAGTTACTCGAATCGGGGTTACTATGGCTACACCTTC

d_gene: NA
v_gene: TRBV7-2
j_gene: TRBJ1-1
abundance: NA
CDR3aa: CASSHQDMNTEAFF
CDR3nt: TGTGCCAGCAGCCACCAAGACATGAACACTGAAGCTTTCTTT

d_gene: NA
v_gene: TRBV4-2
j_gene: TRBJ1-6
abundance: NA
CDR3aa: CASSQDMAGAAPLHF
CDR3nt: TGTGCCAGCAGCCAAGATATGGCAGGGGCCGCACCCCTCCACTTT

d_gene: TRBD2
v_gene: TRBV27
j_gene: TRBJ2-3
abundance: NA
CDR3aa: CASRSGLALTDTQYF
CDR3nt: TGTGCCAGCAGATCGGGACTAGCGCTCACAGATACGCAGTATTTT

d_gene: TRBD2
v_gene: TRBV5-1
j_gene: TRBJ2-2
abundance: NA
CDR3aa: CASRKGRLAGTGELFF
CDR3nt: TGCGCCAGCAGGAAAGGGCGACTAGCGGGGACCGGGGAGCTGTTTTTT

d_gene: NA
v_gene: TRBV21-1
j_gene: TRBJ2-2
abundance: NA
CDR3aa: CASSKWGRLETNTGELFF
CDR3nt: TGTGCCAGCAGCAAGTGGGGCAGGTTAGAAACGAACACCGGGGAGCTGTTTTTT

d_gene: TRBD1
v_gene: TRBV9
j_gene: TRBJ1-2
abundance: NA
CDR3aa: CASSDRDREYGYTF
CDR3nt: TGTGCCAGCAGCGATCGGGACAGGGAATATGGCTACACCTTC

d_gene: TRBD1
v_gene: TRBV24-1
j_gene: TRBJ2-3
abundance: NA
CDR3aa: CATSDRGTGGLDTQYF
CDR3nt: TGTGCCACCAGTGACAGGGGGACAGGGGGCCTAGATACGCAGTATTTT

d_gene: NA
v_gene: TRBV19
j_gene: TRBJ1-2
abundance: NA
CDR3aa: CASRVDSLSPGGYTF
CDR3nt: TGTGCCAGTAGGGTCGACTCCTTATCCCCTGGTGGCTACACCTTC

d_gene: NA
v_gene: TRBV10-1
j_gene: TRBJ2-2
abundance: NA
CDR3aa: CASSMNQTSSPPNTGELFF
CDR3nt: TGCGCCAGCAGTATGAACCAGACATCCTCCCCCCCGAACACCGGGGAGCTGTTTTTT

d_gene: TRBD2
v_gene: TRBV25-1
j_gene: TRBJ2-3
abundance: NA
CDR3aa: CASSESTSVTDTQYF
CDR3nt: TGTGCCAGCAGTGAATCGACTAGCGTCACAGATACGCAGTATTTT

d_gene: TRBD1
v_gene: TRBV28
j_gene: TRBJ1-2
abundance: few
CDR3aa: CASSFDDRGDGYTF
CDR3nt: TGTGCCAGCAGTTTCGACGACAGGGGGGATGGCTACACCTTC

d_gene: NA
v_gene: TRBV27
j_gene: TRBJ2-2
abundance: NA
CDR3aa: CASSPGVTGELFF
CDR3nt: TGTGCCAGCAGTCCCGGGGTAACCGGGGAGCTGTTTTTT

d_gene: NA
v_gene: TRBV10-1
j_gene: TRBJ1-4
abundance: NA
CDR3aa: CASSDMGFRVRNEKLFF
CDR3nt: TGCGCCAGCAGTGACATGGGGTTCAGGGTTAGGAATGAAAAACTGTTTTTT

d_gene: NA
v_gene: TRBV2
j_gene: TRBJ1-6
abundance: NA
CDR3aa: CASSVSNSPLHF
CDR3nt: TGTGCCAGCAGTGTCAGTAATTCACCCCTCCACTTT

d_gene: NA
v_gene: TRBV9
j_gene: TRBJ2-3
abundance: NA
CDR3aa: CARGPGSTDTQYF
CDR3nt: TGTGCCAGGGGGCCTGGAAGCACAGATACGCAGTATTTT

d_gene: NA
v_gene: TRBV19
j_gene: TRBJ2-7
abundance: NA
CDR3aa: CASSPAGPMGYEQYF
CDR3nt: TGTGCCAGTAGTCCAGCAGGGCCGATGGGTTACGAGCAGTACTTC

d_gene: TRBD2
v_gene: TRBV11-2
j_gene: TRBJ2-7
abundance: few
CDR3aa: CASSFTAGVVSYEQYF
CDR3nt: TGTGCCAGCAGCTTTACAGCGGGGGTAGTCTCCTACGAGCAGTACTTC

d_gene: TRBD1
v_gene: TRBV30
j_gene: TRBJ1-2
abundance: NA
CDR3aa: CAWRPLRTGDLNYGYTF
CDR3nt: TGTGCCTGGAGGCCCCTCCGGACAGGGGATTTGAACTATGGCTACACCTTC

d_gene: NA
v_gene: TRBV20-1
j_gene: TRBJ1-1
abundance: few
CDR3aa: CSAIRQNEAFF
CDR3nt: TGCAGTGCTATCCGACAGAATGAAGCTTTCTTT

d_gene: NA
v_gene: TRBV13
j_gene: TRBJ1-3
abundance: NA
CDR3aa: CASSRTGFGNTIYF
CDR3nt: TGTGCCAGCAGCCGAACAGGGTTTGGAAACACCATATATTTT